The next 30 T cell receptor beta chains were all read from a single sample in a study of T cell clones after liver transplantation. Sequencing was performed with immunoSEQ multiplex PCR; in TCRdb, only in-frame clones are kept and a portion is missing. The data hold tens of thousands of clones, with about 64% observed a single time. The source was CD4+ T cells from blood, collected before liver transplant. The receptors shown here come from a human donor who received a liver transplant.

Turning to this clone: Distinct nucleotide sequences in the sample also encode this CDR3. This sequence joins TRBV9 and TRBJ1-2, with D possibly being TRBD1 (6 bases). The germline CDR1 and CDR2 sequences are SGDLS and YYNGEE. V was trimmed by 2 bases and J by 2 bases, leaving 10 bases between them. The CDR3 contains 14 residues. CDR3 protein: CASSVGTPNYGYTF. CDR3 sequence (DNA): TGTGCCAGCAGCGTCGGGACACCGAACTATGGCTACACCTTC.

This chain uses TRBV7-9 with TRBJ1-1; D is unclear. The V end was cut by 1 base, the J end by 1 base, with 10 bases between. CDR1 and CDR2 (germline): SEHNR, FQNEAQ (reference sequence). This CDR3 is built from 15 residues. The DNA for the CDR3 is TGTGCCAGCAGCTTAGAGATGGGCTCGAACACTGAAGCTTTCTTT. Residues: CASSLEMGSNTEAFF.

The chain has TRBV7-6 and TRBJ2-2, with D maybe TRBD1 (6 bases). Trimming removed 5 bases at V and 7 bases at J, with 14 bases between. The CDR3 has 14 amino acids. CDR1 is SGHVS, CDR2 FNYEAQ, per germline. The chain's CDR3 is CASSRGPGDGELFF. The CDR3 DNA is TGTGCCAGCAGCAGAGGGCCAGGGGACGGGGAGCTGTTTTTT.

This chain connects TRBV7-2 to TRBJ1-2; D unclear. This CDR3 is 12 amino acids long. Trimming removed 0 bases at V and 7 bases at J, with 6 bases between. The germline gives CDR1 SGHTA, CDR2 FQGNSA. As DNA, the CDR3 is TGTGCCAGCAGCTTAGCGCAGCGTGGCTACACCTTC. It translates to CASSLAQRGYTF.

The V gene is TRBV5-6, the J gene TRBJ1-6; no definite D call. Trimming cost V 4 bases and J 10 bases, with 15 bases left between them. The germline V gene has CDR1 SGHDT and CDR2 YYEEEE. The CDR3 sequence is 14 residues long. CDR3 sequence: CASSQTPGNSPLHF. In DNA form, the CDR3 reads TGTGCCAGCAGCCAGACCCCGGGGAACTCACCCCTCCACTTT.

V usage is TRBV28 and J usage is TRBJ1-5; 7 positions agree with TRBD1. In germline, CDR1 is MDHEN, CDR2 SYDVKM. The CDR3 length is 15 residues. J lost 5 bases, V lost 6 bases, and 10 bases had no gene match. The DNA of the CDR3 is TGTGCCAGCAGAATTAGACAGGGAGGACATCAGCCCCAGCATTTT. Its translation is CASRIRQGGHQPQHF.

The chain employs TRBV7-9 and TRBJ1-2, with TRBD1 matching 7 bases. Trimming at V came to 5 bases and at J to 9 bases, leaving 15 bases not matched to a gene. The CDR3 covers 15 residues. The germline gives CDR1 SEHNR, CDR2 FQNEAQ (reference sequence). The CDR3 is CASSDRASLRSSYTF. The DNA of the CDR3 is TGTGCCAGCAGCGACAGGGCCTCGCTAAGAAGTAGCTACACCTTC.

CDR3 sequence (DNA): TGTGCCAGCAGCCCTGCTAGCGGGGGGGCGAATGAGCAGTTCTTC. It translates to CASSPASGGANEQFF. The rearrangement links TRBV28 to TRBJ2-1; 12 positions agree with TRBD2. This CDR3 comprises 15 residues. From germline, CDR1 is MDHEN and CDR2 SYDVKM. J was trimmed by 7 bases and V by 6 bases; bases with no gene match: 7.

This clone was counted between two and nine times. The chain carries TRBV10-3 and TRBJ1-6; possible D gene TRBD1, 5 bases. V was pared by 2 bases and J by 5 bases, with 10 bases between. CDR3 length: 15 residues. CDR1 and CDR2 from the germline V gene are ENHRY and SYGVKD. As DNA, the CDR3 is TGTGCCATCAGTGAGGTTGGCAGGGATAATTCACCCCTCCACTTT. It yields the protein CAISEVGRDNSPLHF.

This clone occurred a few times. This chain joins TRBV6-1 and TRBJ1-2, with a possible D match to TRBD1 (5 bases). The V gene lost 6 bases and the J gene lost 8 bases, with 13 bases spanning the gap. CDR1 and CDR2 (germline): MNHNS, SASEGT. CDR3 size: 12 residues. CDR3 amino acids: CASSSGVEGYTF. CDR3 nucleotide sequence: TGTGCCAGCAGCTCGGGGGTGGAAGGCTACACCTTC.

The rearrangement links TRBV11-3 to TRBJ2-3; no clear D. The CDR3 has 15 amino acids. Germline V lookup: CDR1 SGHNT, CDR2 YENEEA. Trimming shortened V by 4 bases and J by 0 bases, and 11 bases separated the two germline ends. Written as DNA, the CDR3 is TGTGCCAGCAGCTGGGCAGCTACTAGCACAGATACGCAGTATTTT. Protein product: CASSWAATSTDTQYF.

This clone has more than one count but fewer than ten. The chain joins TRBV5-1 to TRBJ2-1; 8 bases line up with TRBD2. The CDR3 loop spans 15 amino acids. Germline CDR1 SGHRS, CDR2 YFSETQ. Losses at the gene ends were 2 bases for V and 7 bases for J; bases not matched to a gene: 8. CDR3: CASSFNSGDGNEQFF. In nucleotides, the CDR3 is TGCGCCAGCAGCTTTAATAGCGGGGATGGGAATGAGCAGTTCTTC.

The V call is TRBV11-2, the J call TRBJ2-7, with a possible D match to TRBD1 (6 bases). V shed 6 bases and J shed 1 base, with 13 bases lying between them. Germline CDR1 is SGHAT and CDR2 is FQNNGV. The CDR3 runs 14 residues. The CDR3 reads CASSQTGTSYEQYF. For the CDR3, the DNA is TGTGCCAGCAGTCAGACCGGGACATCCTACGAGCAGTACTTC.

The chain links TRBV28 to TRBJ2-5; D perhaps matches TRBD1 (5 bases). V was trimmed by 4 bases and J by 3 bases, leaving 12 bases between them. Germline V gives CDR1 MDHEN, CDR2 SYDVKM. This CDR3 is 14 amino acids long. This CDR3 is CASSSSGLEETQYF. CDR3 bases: TGTGCCAGCAGTTCTTCAGGGTTGGAAGAGACCCAGTACTTC.

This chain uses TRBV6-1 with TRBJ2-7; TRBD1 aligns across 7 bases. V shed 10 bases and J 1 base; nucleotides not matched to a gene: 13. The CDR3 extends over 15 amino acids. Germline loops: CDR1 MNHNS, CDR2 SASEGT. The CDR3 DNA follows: TGTGCCATATCAAATATTGGGACAGCGTCCTACGAGCAGTACTTC. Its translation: CAISNIGTASYEQYF.

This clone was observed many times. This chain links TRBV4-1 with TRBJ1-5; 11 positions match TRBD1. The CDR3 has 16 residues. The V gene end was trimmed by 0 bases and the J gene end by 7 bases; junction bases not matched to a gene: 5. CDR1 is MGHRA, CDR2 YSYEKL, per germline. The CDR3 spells CASSQEGTGGGQPQHF. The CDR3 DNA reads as TGCGCCAGCAGCCAAGAAGGGACAGGGGGTGGACAGCCCCAGCATTTT.

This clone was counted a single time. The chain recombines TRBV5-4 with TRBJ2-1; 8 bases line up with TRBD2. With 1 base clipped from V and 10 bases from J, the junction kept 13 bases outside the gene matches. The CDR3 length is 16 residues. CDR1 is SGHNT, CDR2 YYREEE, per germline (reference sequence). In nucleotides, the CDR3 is TGTGCCAGCAGCTTGATCGGGGGGGGTTCGGCAATCGAGCAGTTCTTC. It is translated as CASSLIGGGSAIEQFF.

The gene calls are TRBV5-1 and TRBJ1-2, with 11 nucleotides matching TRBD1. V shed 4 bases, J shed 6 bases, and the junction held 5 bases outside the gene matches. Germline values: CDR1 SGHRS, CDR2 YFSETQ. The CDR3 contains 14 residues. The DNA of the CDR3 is TGCGCCAGCAGCACGGACAGGGGGCGGGATGGCTACACCTTC. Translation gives CASSTDRGRDGYTF.

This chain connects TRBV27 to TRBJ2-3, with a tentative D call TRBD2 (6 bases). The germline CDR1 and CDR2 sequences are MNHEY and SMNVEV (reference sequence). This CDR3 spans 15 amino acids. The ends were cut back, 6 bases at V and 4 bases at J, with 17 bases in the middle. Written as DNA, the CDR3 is TGTGCCAGCAGATCAGCCTCCTCGGGGGCAGATACGCAGTATTTT. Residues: CASRSASSGADTQYF.

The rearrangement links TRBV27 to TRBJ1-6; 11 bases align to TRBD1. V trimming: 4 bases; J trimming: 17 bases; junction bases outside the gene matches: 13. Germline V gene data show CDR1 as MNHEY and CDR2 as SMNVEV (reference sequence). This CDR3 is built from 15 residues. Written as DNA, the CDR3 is TGTGCCAGCAGTTGGTCCGGGACAGGGGGATATGAGATCCACTTT. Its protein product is CASSWSGTGGYEIHF.

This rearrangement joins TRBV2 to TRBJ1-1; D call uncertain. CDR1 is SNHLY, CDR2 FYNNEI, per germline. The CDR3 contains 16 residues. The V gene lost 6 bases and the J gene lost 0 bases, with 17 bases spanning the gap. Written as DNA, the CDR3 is TGTGCCAGCAGCGAGAGGGATATCGGGATGAACACTGAAGCTTTCTTT. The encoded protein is CASSERDIGMNTEAFF.

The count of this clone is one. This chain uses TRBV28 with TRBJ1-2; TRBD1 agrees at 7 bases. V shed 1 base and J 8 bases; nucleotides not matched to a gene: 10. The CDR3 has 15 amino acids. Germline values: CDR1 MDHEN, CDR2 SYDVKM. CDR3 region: CASSLFRRQGRGYTF. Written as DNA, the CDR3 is TGTGCCAGCAGTTTATTCAGGAGACAGGGCAGAGGCTACACCTTC.

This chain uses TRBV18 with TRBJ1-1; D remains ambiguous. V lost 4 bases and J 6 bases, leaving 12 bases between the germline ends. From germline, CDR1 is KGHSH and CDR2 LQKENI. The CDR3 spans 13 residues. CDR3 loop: CASSLREYPEAFF. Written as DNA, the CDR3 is TGTGCCAGCTCACTCCGGGAGTACCCTGAAGCTTTCTTT.

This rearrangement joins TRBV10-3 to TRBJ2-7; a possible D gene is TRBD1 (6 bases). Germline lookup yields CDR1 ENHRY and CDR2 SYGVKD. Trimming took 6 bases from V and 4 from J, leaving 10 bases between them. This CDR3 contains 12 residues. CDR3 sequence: CAISPQGYEQYF. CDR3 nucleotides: TGTGCCATCAGCCCGCAGGGGTACGAGCAGTACTTC.

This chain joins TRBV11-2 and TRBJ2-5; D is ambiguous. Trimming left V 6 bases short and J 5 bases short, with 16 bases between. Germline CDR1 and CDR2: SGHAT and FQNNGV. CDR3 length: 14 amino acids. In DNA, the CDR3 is TGTGCCAGCAGGACAATACGAGCCCGGGAGACCCAGTACTTC. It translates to CASRTIRARETQYF.

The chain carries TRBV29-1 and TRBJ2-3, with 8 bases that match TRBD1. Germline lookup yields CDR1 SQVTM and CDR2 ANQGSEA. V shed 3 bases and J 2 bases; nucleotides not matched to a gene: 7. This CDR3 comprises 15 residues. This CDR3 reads CSVDDRGLDTDTQYF. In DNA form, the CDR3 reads TGCAGCGTTGATGACAGGGGTCTGGACACAGATACGCAGTATTTT.

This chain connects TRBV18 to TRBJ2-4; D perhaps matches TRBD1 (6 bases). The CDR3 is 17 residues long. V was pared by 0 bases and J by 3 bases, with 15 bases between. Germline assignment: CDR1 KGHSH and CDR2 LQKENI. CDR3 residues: CASSPPQPGDGKNIQYF. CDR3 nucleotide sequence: TGTGCCAGCTCACCACCGCAGCCAGGGGATGGCAAAAACATTCAGTACTTC.

The CDR3 nucleotides read TGCAGCGTTAGCGGGAGCGGGGGGTACCAATACAATGAGCAGTTCTTC. Protein product: CSVSGSGGYQYNEQFF. The chain couples TRBV29-1 to TRBJ2-1, with TRBD2 matching 9 bases. The junction had 12 bases not matched to a gene; V was cut back by 5 bases and J by 4 bases. In germline, CDR1 is SQVTM, CDR2 ANQGSEA. The CDR3 runs to 16 residues.

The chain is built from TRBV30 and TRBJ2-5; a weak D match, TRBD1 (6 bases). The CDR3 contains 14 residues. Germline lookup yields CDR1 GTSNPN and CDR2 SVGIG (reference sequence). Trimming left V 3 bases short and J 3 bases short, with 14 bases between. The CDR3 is CAWRDLGTKETQYF. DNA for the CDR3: TGTGCCTGGAGAGACCTCGGGACAAAAGAGACCCAGTACTTC. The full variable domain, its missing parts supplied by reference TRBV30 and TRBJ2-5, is SQTIHQWPATLVQPVGSPLSLECTVEGTSNPNLYWYRQAAGRGLQLLFYSVGIGQISSEVPQNLSASRPQDRQFILSSKKLLLSDSGFYLCAWRDLGTKETQYFGPGTRLLVL.

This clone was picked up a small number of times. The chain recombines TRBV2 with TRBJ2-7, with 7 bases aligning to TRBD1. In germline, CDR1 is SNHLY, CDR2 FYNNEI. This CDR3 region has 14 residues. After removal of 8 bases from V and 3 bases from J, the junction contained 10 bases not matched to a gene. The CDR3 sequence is CASEFHRGFYEQYF. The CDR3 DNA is TGTGCCAGCGAATTCCACAGGGGATTCTACGAGCAGTACTTC.